The 16 T cell receptor beta chains given below trace back to one sample, sequenced in a study of T-cell reconstitution after alpha-beta-depleted transplantation in children. Unique molecular identifiers were incorporated into the prepared TCRbeta library. TCRdb passed the PCR reads through MiXCR, listing each CDR3 protein once. The repertoire holds more than 300,000 distinct CDR3 sequences, with about 16% as singletons. The source was PBMCs, mostly from graft donor cells, collected 360 days after TCRalphabeta/CD19-depleted stem cell transplant. These receptors were obtained from a male patient under 10 years old who had a stem cell transplant for acute lymphoblastic leukemia, so the T cells may come from the graft donor.

This clonotype has a count of ten or more. The genes are TRBV28 and TRBJ1-1, with D tentatively TRBD1 (5 bases). Per germline, CDR1 MDHEN and CDR2 SYDVKM. V lost 3 bases and J 3 bases, leaving 8 bases between the germline ends. This CDR3 comprises 13 residues. CDR3 sequence reads: CASSLTEDTEAFF. The CDR3 DNA reads as TGTGCCAGCAGTTTGACAGAAGACACTGAAGCTTTCTTT.

This clonotype was observed a handful of times. J is TRBJ2-7 and V is TRBV19; 10 nucleotides agree with TRBD1. The CDR3 runs to 14 residues. V dropped 5 bases and J dropped 6; count of bases not matched to a gene: 7. Germline CDR1 is LNHDA and CDR2 is SQIVND (reference sequence). Written as DNA, the CDR3 is TGTGCCAGTAGTGCAAGACAGGGGGCGAGCGAGCAGTACTTC. Its translation is CASSARQGASEQYF.

This CDR3 is CASSQEGGSYGYTF. The CDR3 bases are TGTGCCAGCAGCCAAGAAGGGGGCAGCTATGGCTACACCTTC. V usage is TRBV4-2 and J usage is TRBJ1-2, with 7 bases fitting TRBD1. Trimming at V came to 0 bases and at J to 4 bases, leaving 2 bases not matched to a gene. The germline gives CDR1 LGHNA, CDR2 YNFKEQ. The CDR3 is 14 residues long.

The chain combines TRBV29-1 with TRBJ1-5; tentatively, D is TRBD1 (5 bases). V gave up 4 bases and J gave up 7 bases, with 14 bases separating them. The length of the CDR3 is 13 residues. CDR1 SQVTM and CDR2 ANQGSEA come from the germline V gene. Here the CDR3 DNA reads TGCAGCGTTGGAAGGGGCCCGCAGCAGCCCCAGCATTTT. It is translated as CSVGRGPQQPQHF. Filled out from reference TRBV29-1 and TRBJ1-5, the complete variable domain reads SAVISQKPSRDICQRGTSLTIQCQVDSQVTMMFWYRQQPGQSLTLIATANQGSEATYESGFVIDKFPISRPNLTFSTLTVSNMSPEDSSIYLCSVGRGPQQPQHFGDGTRLSIL.

This rearrangement joins TRBV29-1 to TRBJ2-7, with TRBD2 identical over 8 bases. The CDR3 extends over 13 amino acids. V dropped 8 bases and J dropped 3; count of bases not matched to a gene: 9. In germline, CDR1 is SQVTM, CDR2 ANQGSEA. In DNA, the CDR3 is TGCAGCCCCCGGCGGGAGGCCAACTACGAGCAGTACTTC. It codes for CSPRREANYEQYF.

A few counts support this clonotype. J is TRBJ2-1 and V is TRBV20-1; a weak D match, TRBD2 (7 bases). Germline V lookup: CDR1 DFQATT, CDR2 SNEGSKA (reference sequence). Trimming took off 3 bases at V and 4 bases at J, with 22 bases between the two ends. The CDR3 is 17 amino acids. CDR3: CSASPPRLGGLYNEQFF. CDR3 nucleotides: TGCAGTGCTAGTCCCCCCCGGTTGGGGGGGCTTTACAATGAGCAGTTCTTC.

The chain uses TRBV10-3 and TRBJ2-5; 9 nucleotides match TRBD2. Germline-derived CDR1 and CDR2 are ENHRY and SYGVKD. The CDR3 has 13 amino acids. V lost 7 bases, J lost 3 bases, and 3 bases stayed unmatched. CDR3 loop: CAIKPSGKETQYF. In DNA form, the CDR3 reads TGTGCCATCAAGCCTAGCGGGAAAGAGACCCAGTACTTC.

This clonotype was seen only a few times. The J gene is TRBJ2-1, the V gene TRBV25-1; 8 bases agree with TRBD2. With V trimmed by 4 bases and J by 6 bases, 11 bases remained unmatched. The CDR3 is 16 amino acids. Looked up from germline, CDR1 is MGHDK and CDR2 is SYGVNS. The CDR3 DNA sequence: TGTGCCAGCAGTGGAACTCCGGGACTAGGGGGCAATGAGCAGTTCTTC. This translates into CASSGTPGLGGNEQFF.

In this sample, this clonotype turned up many times. V is TRBV12-3 or TRBV12-4 and J is TRBJ2-7; the D gene is possibly TRBD1 (5 bases). The CDR3 has 15 amino acids. Between the trimmed V and J ends, which lost 3 bases and 1 base, there was a span of 13 bases. The CDR3 sequence is CASSFGGTGSYEQYF. The CDR3 bases are TGTGCCAGCAGTTTTGGTGGAACAGGTTCCTACGAGCAGTACTTC.

The V and J genes are TRBV27 and TRBJ2-7; the D is unclear. Trimming removed 5 bases from V and 3 bases from J, with 20 bases in between. Germline CDR1 and CDR2: MNHEY and SMNVEV (reference sequence). CDR3 length: 16 residues. CDR3 sequence: CASSLSSALRHYEQYF. As DNA, the CDR3 is TGTGCCAGCAGTCTCAGTTCGGCCCTTCGGCACTACGAGCAGTACTTC.

The chain joins TRBV29-1 to TRBJ2-2; 10 nucleotides agree with TRBD2. Germline values: CDR1 SQVTM, CDR2 ANQGSEA. The length of the CDR3 is 15 residues. Trimming at V came to 5 bases and at J to 4 bases, leaving 7 bases not matched to a gene. For the CDR3, the DNA is TGCAGCGTTTGGGCTAGCGGGAGCGGCACCGGGGAGCTGTTTTTT. Encoded protein: CSVWASGSGTGELFF.

The sample holds one count of this clonotype. This rearrangement joins TRBV29-1 to TRBJ1-2, with 8 bases identical to TRBD1. The CDR3 contains 13 residues. CDR1 and CDR2 (germline): SQVTM, ANQGSEA. V dropped 7 bases and J dropped 1; count of bases not matched to a gene: 5. The DNA for the CDR3 is TGCAGCGCCACGGGACAGGATAACTATGGCTACACCTTC. This translates into CSATGQDNYGYTF. The full variable domain, completed using reference TRBV29-1 and TRBJ1-2, is SAVISQKPSRDICQRGTSLTIQCQVDSQVTMMFWYRQQPGQSLTLIATANQGSEATYESGFVIDKFPISRPNLTFSTLTVSNMSPEDSSIYLCSATGQDNYGYTFGSGTRLTVV.

This clonotype has a handful of counts. The V gene is TRBV9, the J gene TRBJ2-7, with 8 bases identical to TRBD1. This CDR3 has 15 amino acids. Germline CDR1 is SGDLS and CDR2 is YYNGEE. The ends lost 5 bases at V and 6 bases at J; junction bases unmatched: 13. The chain's CDR3 is CASSGIADRVAEQYF. The CDR3 nucleotides read TGTGCCAGCAGTGGGATTGCGGACAGGGTCGCCGAGCAGTACTTC.

This clonotype occurred many times. The rearrangement joins TRBV7-9 to TRBJ2-3; no firm D call. This CDR3 is built from 13 residues. The V gene's germline CDR1 is SEHNR and CDR2 FQNEAQ (reference sequence). Trimming removed 4 bases at V and 0 bases at J, with 5 bases between. In DNA, the CDR3 is TGTGCCAGCAGCTGGAACAGCACAGATACGCAGTATTTT. As protein: CASSWNSTDTQYF.

The V and J genes are TRBV4-1 and TRBJ1-6, with D possibly matching TRBD1 (6 bases). V lost 0 bases and J lost 0, with 15 bases in between. CDR1 and CDR2 from the germline V gene are MGHRA and YSYEKL. The CDR3 is 19 residues long. In nucleotides, the CDR3 is TGCGCCAGCAGCCAAGATCCGGCCCTAGGGGGCTCCTATAATTCACCCCTCCACTTT. It encodes CASSQDPALGGSYNSPLHF.

This clonotype was recorded at least ten times. The rearrangement joins TRBV20-1 to TRBJ2-1, with a tentative D call TRBD2 (6 bases). The length of the CDR3 is 12 residues. Germline CDR1 reads DFQATT; CDR2 reads SNEGSKA (reference sequence). Trimming removed 3 bases from V and 7 bases from J, with 10 bases in between. CDR3: CSASGRINEQFF. In nucleotides, the CDR3 is TGCAGTGCTAGCGGGAGAATAAATGAGCAGTTCTTC.